Listed here are 6 T cell receptor beta chains from one sample, sequenced in a study of PD-1 blockade in classical Hodgkin lymphoma. Clones were sequenced by immunoSEQ multiplex PCR, and TCRdb holds only the in-frame ones, with some missing. The table records 2,500 to 3,500 clones, approximately 78% of them present only once. Relapse after autologous stem cell transplantation occurred in every patient, and brentuximab vedotin exposure varied. Magnetic negative selection, applied to thawed PBMCs, was used to isolate the CD8+ T cells. This specimen consisted of CD8+ T cells from blood, obtained at baseline. These receptors were collected from a human donor with classical Hodgkin lymphoma.

The V and J genes are TRBV28 and TRBJ2-1; 11 bases map to TRBD1. This CDR3 has 19 amino acids. Germline V gene data show CDR1 as MDHEN and CDR2 as SYDVKM. V lost 3 bases and J lost 0; bases outside the gene matches: 10. The CDR3 DNA sequence: TGTGCCAGCAGTTTCAGGACAGGGGGCTCTTGGGGCTCCTACAATGAGCAGTTCTTC. Translation: CASSFRTGGSWGSYNEQFF.

There are a few counts of this clone. The CDR3 here is CAIKDGGMNTEAFF. The DNA for the CDR3 is TGTGCCATCAAAGACGGGGGTATGAACACTGAAGCTTTCTTT. V and J are TRBV10-3 and TRBJ1-1, with TRBD1 as a possible D gene (5 bases). The CDR3 covers 14 residues. Trimming left V 7 bases short and J 0 bases short, with 12 bases between. Looked up from germline, CDR1 is ENHRY and CDR2 is SYGVKD.

This clone has a handful of counts. CDR3 protein: CASSQVGGAGGSGYEQYF. CDR3 sequence (DNA): TGCGCCAGCAGCCAAGTTGGGGGAGCGGGGGGCTCAGGCTACGAGCAGTACTTC. V gene TRBV4-3 combines with J gene TRBJ2-7; TRBD2 aligns across 9 bases. The junction had 13 bases not matched to a gene; V was cut back by 1 base and J by 3 bases. This CDR3 contains 18 residues. The germline V gene encodes CDR1 LGHNA and CDR2 YSLEER.

The chain joins TRBV7-2 to TRBJ1-2, with 8 bases that match TRBD1. This CDR3 comprises 15 residues. CDR1 SGHTA and CDR2 FQGNSA come from the germline V gene. V lost 5 bases, J lost 4 bases, and 9 bases stayed unmatched. CDR3 residues: CASSESGTGLYGYTF. CDR3 nucleotide sequence: TGTGCCAGCAGCGAATCCGGGACAGGACTCTATGGCTACACCTTC. The full variable domain, rest sourced from reference TRBV7-2 and TRBJ1-2, is GAGVSQSPSNKVTEKGKDVELRCDPISGHTALYWYRQSLGQGLEFLIYFQGNSAPDKSGLPSDRFSAERTGGSVSTLTIQRTQQEDSAVYLCASSESGTGLYGYTFGSGTRLTVV.

The chain employs TRBV12-5 and TRBJ1-1, with TRBD1 as a possible D gene (6 bases). The germline CDR1 and CDR2 sequences are LGHNT and FRNRAP. This CDR3 has 14 amino acids. Trimming removed 3 bases at V and 0 bases at J, with 8 bases between. The CDR3, as DNA: TGTGCTAGTGGTTTTGGACAGATGAACACTGAAGCTTTCTTT. Protein product: CASGFGQMNTEAFF.

This chain joins TRBV11-2 and TRBJ1-1; no firm D call. CDR1 and CDR2 (germline): SGHAT, FQNNGV. V lost 5 bases to trimming and J lost 5 bases, with 12 bases between them. The CDR3 loop spans 13 amino acids. CDR3 protein: CASSGFYGTEAFF. DNA of the CDR3: TGTGCCAGCAGCGGGTTTTATGGGACTGAAGCTTTCTTT.